These T cell receptor beta chains were read from a single sample in a study of shared clonotypes between healthy human individuals. The method was immunoSEQ multiplex PCR; TCRdb's version includes in-frame clones alone and lacks a portion of them. The sample shows around 2.5 million clones, 80% to 95% of them seen only once. Sequencing was done on a sample of naive CD4+ T cells from PBMCs. The receptor source for this set is a man aged 18 to 29 in good health. Some clones in this sample may be carry-over from other donors' samples. The CDR3 runs from the conserved cysteine through the conserved F or W. The order of the fields is V gene, clone size, D gene, J gene, CDR3 protein, CDR3 DNA. A D gene is named only where the DNA matches it firmly. A row's size may be missing; if present it is once, few, many or a size class.

>TRBV5-1|.|.|TRBJ2-7
CASSLVNREGYEQYF
TGCGCCAGCAGCTTGGTGAACAGGGAGGGGTACGAGCAGTACTTC
>TRBV5-4|.|.|TRBJ2-3
CASSVGPVLSTDTQYF
TGTGCCAGCAGCGTTGGGCCGGTGCTCAGCACAGATACGCAGTATTTT
>TRBV6-6|.|.|TRBJ2-7
CASRRREEQYF
TGTGCCAGCAGAAGACGGGAGGAGCAGTACTTC
>TRBV27|.|TRBD1|TRBJ1-1
CASIRDRMNTEAFF
TGTGCCAGCATTCGGGACAGGATGAACACTGAAGCTTTCTTT
>TRBV30|once|TRBD1|TRBJ1-2
CAWMGQLFDYGYTF
TGTGCCTGGATGGGACAGCTGTTCGACTATGGCTACACCTTC
>TRBV30|.|.|TRBJ1-5
CAWSVKGYSNQPQHF
TGTGCCTGGAGTGTAAAGGGGTATAGCAATCAGCCCCAGCATTTT
>TRBV19|.|.|TRBJ2-6
CASSKTVSGANVLTF
TGTGCCAGTAGTAAAACTGTATCTGGGGCCAACGTCCTGACTTTC
>TRBV29-1|.|.|TRBJ1-2
CSAFAGLRDGYTF
TGCAGCGCGTTTGCGGGTCTTAGAGATGGCTACACCTTC
>TRBV7-8|once|.|TRBJ1-3
CASSLGSAGAGNTIYF
TGTGCCAGCAGCCTTGGCTCGGCCGGGGCTGGAAACACCATATATTTT
>TRBV7-3|.|.|TRBJ2-3
CASSWFITDTQYF
TGTGCCAGCAGCTGGTTCATCACAGATACGCAGTATTTT
>TRBV6-5|.|TRBD1|TRBJ1-3
CASSYRPGTGHTIYF
TGTGCCAGCAGTTACCGTCCCGGGACAGGGCACACCATATATTTT
>TRBV6-5|.|.|TRBJ2-1
CASGYNEQFF
TGTGCCAGCGGTTACAATGAGCAGTTCTTC
>TRBV9|.|TRBD2|TRBJ2-5
CASSALAGGPRETQYF
TGTGCCAGCAGCGCCCTAGCGGGAGGGCCGCGGGAGACCCAGTACTTC
>TRBV5-1|.|TRBD2|TRBJ2-5
CASSFGLAGGRETQYF
TGCGCCAGCAGCTTCGGGCTAGCGGGAGGTCGGGAGACCCAGTACTTC
>TRBV5-1|.|TRBD2|TRBJ2-2
CASRDPSGRDDGELFF
TGCGCCAGCAGGGACCCTAGCGGGAGGGATGACGGGGAGCTGTTTTTT
>TRBV5-5|.|.|TRBJ1-2
CASSLLGVANYGYTF
TGTGCCAGCAGCTTGCTGGGGGTAGCTAACTATGGCTACACCTTC
>TRBV7-8|.|.|TRBJ1-3
CASSSYSWIGGNTIYF
TGTGCCAGCAGCTCATACAGTTGGATTGGAGGAAACACCATATATTTT
>TRBV5-1|.|TRBD1|TRBJ2-7
CASSLGVDRVSYEQYF
TGCGCCAGCAGCTTAGGAGTCGACAGGGTCTCCTACGAGCAGTACTTC
>TRBV7-9|once|.|TRBJ2-6
CASSPQNSGANVLTF
TGTGCCAGCAGCCCCCAAAACTCTGGGGCCAACGTCCTGACTTTC
>TRBV7-9|.|.|TRBJ1-3
CASSLALTISGNTIYF
TGTGCCAGCAGCTTAGCGCTTACCATCTCTGGAAACACCATATATTTT
>TRBV4-2|.|TRBD1|TRBJ1-1
CASSQDRGKGTEAFF
TGTGCCAGCAGCCAAGACAGGGGGAAGGGAACTGAAGCTTTCTTT
>TRBV28|.|.|TRBJ2-1
CASSLRNEQFF
TGTGCCAGCAGTCTACGCAATGAGCAGTTCTTC
>TRBV11-1|.|.|TRBJ1-3
CASSLIGAKSSGNTIYF
TGTGCCAGCAGCTTAATAGGGGCTAAGAGCTCTGGAAACACCATATATTTT
>TRBV19|once|.|TRBJ1-5
CASSMSENQPQHF
TGTGCCAGTAGTATGAGTGAGAATCAGCCCCAGCATTTT
>TRBV7-7|few|.|TRBJ1-5
CASSLDVDQPQHF
TGTGCCAGCAGCTTAGACGTCGATCAGCCCCAGCATTTT
>TRBV5-4|.|TRBD2|TRBJ2-7
CASSSGTSAFYEQYF
TGTGCCAGCAGCTCCGGGACTAGCGCCTTCTACGAGCAGTACTTC
>TRBV13|.|TRBD1|TRBJ2-3
CASSVNRGTQYF
TGTGCCAGCAGCGTAAACAGGGGTACGCAGTATTTT
>TRBV25-1|.|.|TRBJ1-4
CASRETGQNEKLFF
TGTGCCAGCAGAGAGACGGGGCAAAATGAAAAACTGTTTTTT
>TRBV2|.|TRBD2|TRBJ2-1
CAGTSGPNEQFF
TGTGCCGGGACTAGCGGGCCCAATGAGCAGTTCTTC
>TRBV7-3|once|TRBD1|TRBJ1-2
CASSLTPGTGASFGNGYTF
TGTGCCAGCAGCCTCACACCCGGGACAGGGGCTTCATTTGGGAACGGCTACACCTTC
>TRBV5-1|.|.|TRBJ2-1
CASSLGGALNEQFF
TGCGCCAGCAGCTTGGGGGGGGCGCTAAATGAGCAGTTCTTC
>TRBV7-8|.|.|TRBJ2-6
CASLGTWGIISGANVLTF
TGTGCCAGTCTTGGGACTTGGGGGATCATCTCTGGGGCCAACGTCCTGACTTTC
>TRBV27|.|TRBD2|TRBJ2-7
CASSPGLAGVREQYF
TGTGCCAGCAGTCCGGGACTAGCGGGAGTTCGGGAGCAGTACTTC
>TRBV27|.|.|TRBJ2-2
CASSLAGELFF
TGTGCCAGCAGTTTGGCCGGGGAGCTGTTTTTT
>TRBV9|.|.|TRBJ1-5
CASSGGARAPQHF
TGTGCCAGCAGCGGCGGGGCTCGGGCGCCCCAGCATTTT
>TRBV9|once|TRBD1|TRBJ2-5
CASSVGAGGVQETQYF
TGTGCCAGCAGCGTAGGTGCAGGGGGAGTCCAAGAGACCCAGTACTTC
>TRBV29-1|.|.|TRBJ1-3
CSVERQTGNTIYF
TGCAGCGTTGAACGACAGACTGGAAACACCATATATTTT
>TRBV4-2|once|TRBD1|TRBJ1-4
CASSHLDRGVTNEKLFF
TGTGCCAGCAGCCACCTGGACAGGGGAGTCACTAATGAAAAACTGTTTTTT
>TRBV5-1|.|.|TRBJ1-4
CASSSEGTNEKLFF
TGCGCCAGCAGTTCGGAAGGGACTAATGAAAAACTGTTTTTT
>TRBV7-3|.|.|TRBJ2-1
CASSSGTPRANEQFF
TGTGCCAGCAGCTCCGGGACACCGAGGGCGAATGAGCAGTTCTTC
>TRBV7-3|.|.|TRBJ2-3
CASSLSGDTQYF
TGTGCCAGCAGTCTTAGCGGAGATACGCAGTATTTT
>TRBV7-8|few|.|TRBJ1-2
CASSLAGSRGWYGYTF
TGTGCCAGCAGCTTAGCGGGGAGCAGGGGATGGTATGGCTACACCTTC
>TRBV5-1|.|.|TRBJ2-5
CASSSFQETQYF
TGCGCCAGCAGTTCCTTCCAAGAGACCCAGTACTTC
>TRBV11-2|.|.|TRBJ2-7
CASGQTDISYEQYF
TGTGCCAGCGGCCAGACAGATATCTCCTACGAGCAGTACTTC
>TRBV4-2|.|TRBD2|TRBJ2-1
CASSQVPGAGLASNEQFF
TGTGCCAGCAGTCAAGTCCCAGGCGCGGGACTAGCGAGCAATGAGCAGTTCTTC
>TRBV9|once|TRBD2|TRBJ2-2
CASSVASGNTGELFF
TGTGCCAGCAGCGTAGCTAGCGGGAACACCGGGGAGCTGTTTTTT
>TRBV28|.|.|TRBJ1-2
CASSLAGQIYGYTF
TGTGCCAGCAGTTTAGCTGGGCAGATCTATGGCTACACCTTC
>TRBV6-1|.|.|TRBJ2-1
CASNEASRSDVF
TGTGCCAGCAATGAGGCTAGCCGGTCCGACGTCTTC
>TRBV4-1|.|.|TRBJ2-1
CASSLVVRNEQFF
TGCGCCAGCAGCCTAGTCGTAAGGAATGAGCAGTTCTTC
>TRBV11-3|.|.|TRBJ2-2
CASSLETSFEGFTGELFF
TGTGCCAGCAGCTTAGAAACCTCCTTCGAGGGTTTCACCGGGGAGCTGTTTTTT
>TRBV15|.|.|TRBJ2-1
CATSRIAVSYNEQFF
TGTGCCACCAGCCGAATAGCGGTATCCTACAATGAGCAGTTCTTC
>TRBV6-1|.|.|TRBJ2-5
CASSELGWYQETQYF
TGTGCCAGCAGTGAACTGGGGTGGTACCAAGAGACCCAGTACTTC
>TRBV4-2|.|.|TRBJ2-1
CASSRSGQDNEQFF
TGTGCCAGCAGCCGCTCGGGACAAGACAATGAGCAGTTCTTC
>TRBV19|.|.|TRBJ1-5
CASNFRGLGQPQHF
TGTGCCAGTAATTTTCGGGGGCTGGGTCAGCCCCAGCATTTT
>TRBV6-6|.|.|TRBJ2-1
CASSPYNEQFF
TGTGCCAGCAGTCCCTACAATGAGCAGTTCTTC